This is a list of T cell receptor beta chains from one sample in a study of blood T cell repertoires in COVID-19. The protocol was immunoSEQ multiplex PCR, while the TCRdb copy is restricted to in-frame clones and leaves out a portion. The sample records some 140,000 clones, about 76% being singletons. The specimen was peripheral blood. The receptors stem from a woman aged 60-75 years with active or convalescent COVID-19. The CDR3 runs from the conserved cysteine through the conserved F or W. Each record gives: V gene, clone size, J gene, D gene, CDR3 DNA, CDR3 protein. A D gene is named only where the DNA matches it firmly. Not all rows give a size; the values are once, few, many and, for expanded clones, a class.

v_call: TRBV6-4; clone_size: .; j_call: TRBJ2-4; d_call: TRBD1; cdr3_nt: TGTGCCAGCCACGACAGGGGGACAACCAAAAACATTCAGTACTTC; cdr3_aa: CASHDRGTTKNIQYF
v_call: TRBV7-2; clone_size: .; j_call: TRBJ2-7; d_call: .; cdr3_nt: TGTGCCAGCAGCTTAGAACGGGTCGGCGAGCAGTACTTC; cdr3_aa: CASSLERVGEQYF
v_call: TRBV7-2; clone_size: .; j_call: TRBJ2-1; d_call: .; cdr3_nt: TGTGCCAGCAGCCCTCGTGTGGGCCGGAATGAGCAGTTCTTC; cdr3_aa: CASSPRVGRNEQFF
v_call: TRBV19; clone_size: .; j_call: TRBJ1-5; d_call: .; cdr3_nt: TGTGCCAGTAGTATTTCACGGGGGACTCCGGACTATAGCAATCAGCCCCAGCATTTT; cdr3_aa: CASSISRGTPDYSNQPQHF
v_call: TRBV28; clone_size: .; j_call: TRBJ1-5; d_call: TRBD1; cdr3_nt: TGTGCCACCAAACCCCCGGGACAGGGATCGCGGCAGCCCCAGCATTTT; cdr3_aa: CATKPPGQGSRQPQHF
v_call: TRBV7-3; clone_size: few; j_call: TRBJ2-7; d_call: TRBD1; cdr3_nt: TGTGCCAGCAGGAAACCCGGGACAGCAATCTACGAGCAGTACTTC; cdr3_aa: CASRKPGTAIYEQYF
v_call: TRBV28; clone_size: .; j_call: TRBJ1-2; d_call: .; cdr3_nt: TGTGCCAGCAGTGGCGGGCGGAACTATGGCTACACCTTC; cdr3_aa: CASSGGRNYGYTF
v_call: TRBV14; clone_size: .; j_call: TRBJ1-1; d_call: .; cdr3_nt: TGTGCCAGCAGCCTCGGAGGACGGTTGAACACTGAAGCTTTCTTT; cdr3_aa: CASSLGGRLNTEAFF
v_call: TRBV5-1; clone_size: .; j_call: TRBJ2-3; d_call: .; cdr3_nt: TGCGCCAGCAGCTTGTCCAGGGGCACAGATACGCAGTATTTT; cdr3_aa: CASSLSRGTDTQYF
v_call: TRBV19; clone_size: few; j_call: TRBJ2-3; d_call: TRBD1; cdr3_nt: TGTGCCACCACGAAGGGACAGCTGAGCACAGATACGCAGTATTTT; cdr3_aa: CATTKGQLSTDTQYF
v_call: TRBV6-5; clone_size: .; j_call: TRBJ2-7; d_call: TRBD2; cdr3_nt: TGTGCCAGCAGTTACCCCGGGACTAGCGAGCAGTACTTC; cdr3_aa: CASSYPGTSEQYF
v_call: TRBV7-2; clone_size: .; j_call: TRBJ2-1; d_call: TRBD1; cdr3_nt: TGTGCCAGCAGCCTTACGACAGGGTGGCATGAGCAGTTCTTC; cdr3_aa: CASSLTTGWHEQFF
v_call: TRBV5-1; clone_size: .; j_call: TRBJ2-5; d_call: .; cdr3_nt: TGCGCCAGCTCCCAAAGAGAACGGGATAATCTAGCTCGGGAGACCCAGTACTTC; cdr3_aa: CASSQRERDNLARETQYF
v_call: TRBV5-4; clone_size: few; j_call: TRBJ2-5; d_call: TRBD2; cdr3_nt: TGTGCCAGCAGTCTAGCGGGTTTACAAGAGACCCAGTACTTC; cdr3_aa: CASSLAGLQETQYF
v_call: TRBV20-1; clone_size: .; j_call: TRBJ2-1; d_call: TRBD2; cdr3_nt: TGCAGTGCGAGTCTACTAGCGGAAGAGGTGAATGAGCAGTTCTTC; cdr3_aa: CSASLLAEEVNEQFF
v_call: TRBV6-2/TRBV6-3; clone_size: .; j_call: TRBJ2-5; d_call: TRBD2; cdr3_nt: TGTGCCAGCAGTGGATCCGGACTAGGAGAAGAGACCCAGTACTTC; cdr3_aa: CASSGSGLGEETQYF
v_call: TRBV30; clone_size: .; j_call: TRBJ2-7; d_call: .; cdr3_nt: TGTGCCTGGAGTGCCGAGCGGAGGACCTACGAGCAGTACTTC; cdr3_aa: CAWSAERRTYEQYF
v_call: TRBV3-1/TRBV3-2; clone_size: .; j_call: TRBJ1-2; d_call: TRBD1; cdr3_nt: TGTGCCAGCAGCCCCAACAGGGGCAGCTACACCTTC; cdr3_aa: CASSPNRGSYTF
v_call: TRBV28; clone_size: .; j_call: TRBJ1-3; d_call: .; cdr3_nt: TGTGCCAGCGAGTGGCAGGGTGGAAACACCATATATTTT; cdr3_aa: CASEWQGGNTIYF
v_call: TRBV28; clone_size: .; j_call: TRBJ2-7; d_call: TRBD2; cdr3_nt: TGTGCCAGCAGTCCCGTAGCGGGAGATGTAAGGGAGCAGTACTTC; cdr3_aa: CASSPVAGDVREQYF
v_call: TRBV10-2; clone_size: .; j_call: TRBJ1-5; d_call: TRBD1; cdr3_nt: TGCGCCAGCAGTGAGAACAGGGGTGATCAGCCCCAGCATTTT; cdr3_aa: CASSENRGDQPQHF
v_call: TRBV4-1; clone_size: few; j_call: TRBJ2-4; d_call: TRBD2; cdr3_nt: TGCGCCAGCAGCCAAGAAGGGATTAGCGGGAAAAACATTCAGTACTTC; cdr3_aa: CASSQEGISGKNIQYF
v_call: TRBV2; clone_size: .; j_call: TRBJ2-7; d_call: TRBD2; cdr3_nt: TGTGCCAGCAGGCAAGAGGGACTAGCAACCTACGAGCAGTACTTC; cdr3_aa: CASRQEGLATYEQYF
v_call: TRBV18; clone_size: once; j_call: TRBJ1-2; d_call: .; cdr3_nt: TGTGCCAGCTCACCAGCGGGGGGCTTAAGCTACACCTTC; cdr3_aa: CASSPAGGLSYTF
v_call: TRBV4-3; clone_size: few; j_call: TRBJ2-1; d_call: TRBD2; cdr3_nt: TGCGCCAGCAGCCCCGGAGGGATAGCGGGAGGCCCCCGGACCTACAATGAGCAGTTCTTC; cdr3_aa: CASSPGGIAGGPRTYNEQFF
v_call: TRBV19; clone_size: .; j_call: TRBJ1-1; d_call: .; cdr3_nt: TGTGCCAGTAGTACGACGGGAAACACTGAAGCTTTCTTT; cdr3_aa: CASSTTGNTEAFF
v_call: TRBV3-1/TRBV3-2; clone_size: .; j_call: TRBJ2-4; d_call: TRBD2; cdr3_nt: TGTGCCAGCAGCCAAGGCAGCGGGGGGGCGATCGGCAAAAACATTCAGTACTTC; cdr3_aa: CASSQGSGGAIGKNIQYF
v_call: TRBV30; clone_size: .; j_call: TRBJ1-1; d_call: TRBD1; cdr3_nt: TGTGCCGGGGACAGGGGGAACACTGAAGCTTTCTTT; cdr3_aa: CAGDRGNTEAFF
v_call: TRBV11-2; clone_size: once; j_call: TRBJ1-5; d_call: TRBD1; cdr3_nt: TGTGCCAGCAGCCGCGAACGAGGGACAGACAATCAGCCCCAGCATTTT; cdr3_aa: CASSRERGTDNQPQHF
v_call: TRBV28; clone_size: .; j_call: TRBJ2-5; d_call: TRBD1; cdr3_nt: TGTGCCAGCAGTTCGCAAACAGGGGGCCGGGAGACCCAGTACTTC; cdr3_aa: CASSSQTGGRETQYF
v_call: TRBV12-3/TRBV12-4; clone_size: .; j_call: TRBJ2-5; d_call: .; cdr3_nt: TGTGCCAGCAGTTTACGGGGGTGGGAGACCCAGTACTTC; cdr3_aa: CASSLRGWETQYF
v_call: TRBV6-2/TRBV6-3; clone_size: .; j_call: TRBJ2-2; d_call: TRBD1; cdr3_nt: TGTGCCAGCAGTTACACCACCTCGGGACAGGGGAGCACCGGGGAGCTGTTTTTT; cdr3_aa: CASSYTTSGQGSTGELFF
v_call: TRBV6-1; clone_size: few; j_call: TRBJ1-6; d_call: TRBD1; cdr3_nt: TGTGCCAGCAGTGAAATGGGACAGCATAATTCACCCCTCCACTTT; cdr3_aa: CASSEMGQHNSPLHF
v_call: TRBV21-1; clone_size: .; j_call: TRBJ2-1; d_call: .; cdr3_nt: TGTGCCAGCAGCAAAAAAGCGGTAGTCTGCTACAATGAGCAGTTCTTC; cdr3_aa: CASSKKAVVCYNEQFF
v_call: TRBV2; clone_size: .; j_call: TRBJ1-1; d_call: .; cdr3_nt: TGTGCCAGCAGGGCAGGGCGGACTGAAGCTTTCTTT; cdr3_aa: CASRAGRTEAFF
v_call: TRBV19; clone_size: .; j_call: TRBJ2-2; d_call: .; cdr3_nt: TGTGCCAGTAGTATAGTCAGAACCGGGGAGCTGTTTTTT; cdr3_aa: CASSIVRTGELFF
v_call: TRBV3-1/TRBV3-2; clone_size: .; j_call: TRBJ2-5; d_call: TRBD2; cdr3_nt: TGTGCCAGCAGCCAAGTAGGGCTAGCGGGGGAAGAGACCCAGTACTTC; cdr3_aa: CASSQVGLAGEETQYF
v_call: TRBV19; clone_size: .; j_call: TRBJ2-1; d_call: .; cdr3_nt: TGTGCCAGTAGCAGACAGGCGTACAATGAGCAGTTCTTC; cdr3_aa: CASSRQAYNEQFF
v_call: TRBV7-3; clone_size: .; j_call: TRBJ1-1; d_call: .; cdr3_nt: TGTGCCAGCAGCTCTCAGGGCTCCGGTGAAGCTTTCTTT; cdr3_aa: CASSSQGSGEAFF
v_call: TRBV28; clone_size: .; j_call: TRBJ2-3; d_call: TRBD2; cdr3_nt: TGTGCCAGCAGTTTTTCGGGAGGGCTTAAAGATACGCAGTATTTT; cdr3_aa: CASSFSGGLKDTQYF
v_call: TRBV11-1; clone_size: once; j_call: TRBJ2-7; d_call: .; cdr3_nt: TGTGCCAGCAGCTGGGGGACTTCCAGCTCCTACGAGCAGTACTTC; cdr3_aa: CASSWGTSSSYEQYF
v_call: TRBV25-1; clone_size: .; j_call: TRBJ1-4; d_call: .; cdr3_nt: TGTGCCAGCAGCCCCGGCCAGGGGGAAAAACTGTTTTTT; cdr3_aa: CASSPGQGEKLFF
v_call: TRBV5-6; clone_size: .; j_call: TRBJ2-1; d_call: TRBD2; cdr3_nt: TGTGCCAGCAGCAACCCGGGACTAGCGGGAGGACGCTCCTACAATGAGCAGTTCTTC; cdr3_aa: CASSNPGLAGGRSYNEQFF
v_call: TRBV7-6; clone_size: few; j_call: TRBJ1-3; d_call: .; cdr3_nt: TGTGCCAGCAGCTTAGAGGCAGGCGGGCGTGGAAACACCATATATTTT; cdr3_aa: CASSLEAGGRGNTIYF
v_call: TRBV12-3/TRBV12-4; clone_size: once; j_call: TRBJ1-3; d_call: .; cdr3_nt: TGTGCCAGCAGTATAGGAAACACCATATATTTT; cdr3_aa: CASSIGNTIYF
v_call: TRBV30; clone_size: .; j_call: TRBJ1-1; d_call: .; cdr3_nt: TGTGCCTGGAGTTATGCGGCTAACACTGAAGCTTTCTTT; cdr3_aa: CAWSYAANTEAFF